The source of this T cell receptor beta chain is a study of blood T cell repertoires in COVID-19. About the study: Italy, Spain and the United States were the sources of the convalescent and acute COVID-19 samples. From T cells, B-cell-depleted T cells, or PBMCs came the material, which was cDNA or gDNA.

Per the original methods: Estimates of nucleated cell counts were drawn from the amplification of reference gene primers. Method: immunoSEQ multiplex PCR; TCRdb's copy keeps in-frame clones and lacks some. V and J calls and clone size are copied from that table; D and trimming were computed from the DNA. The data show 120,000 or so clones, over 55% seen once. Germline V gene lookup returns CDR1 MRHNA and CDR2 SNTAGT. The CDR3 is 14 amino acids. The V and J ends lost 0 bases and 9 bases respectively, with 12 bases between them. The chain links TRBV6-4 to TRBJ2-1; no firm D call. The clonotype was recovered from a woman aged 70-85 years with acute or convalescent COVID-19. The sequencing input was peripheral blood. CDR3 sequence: CASSDSMEIGEQFF. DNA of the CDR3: TGTGCCAGCAGTGACTCGATGGAGATCGGTGAGCAGTTCTTC.